These T cell receptor beta chains were read from a single sample in a study of OX40 agonist ivuxolimab in advanced cancers. The protocol was immunoSEQ multiplex PCR, while the TCRdb copy is restricted to in-frame clones and leaves out a portion. This table has about 120,000 clones, roughly nine tenths appearing once. Specimen: CD4+ or CD8+ T cells sorted from blood, collected in a trial of the OX40 agonist ivuxolimab. Receptors originate from an adult with an advanced solid tumor such as melanoma, head and neck, liver or kidney cancer. Both conserved end residues are part of each CDR3. Each record gives: CDR3 length, V gene, clone size, J gene, CDR3 protein. Not every row has a clone size; where given, it reads once, few, many or a size class.

len: 16
v_gene: TRBV4-3
abundance: -
j_gene: TRBJ2-4
CDR3aa: CASSQDHPGAKNIQYF

len: 13
v_gene: TRBV30
abundance: -
j_gene: TRBJ2-7
CDR3aa: CAWSSQGAGEQYF

len: 13
v_gene: TRBV6-5
abundance: -
j_gene: TRBJ1-1
CDR3aa: CASSTTGTGEAFF

len: 20
v_gene: TRBV4-3
abundance: -
j_gene: TRBJ2-7
CDR3aa: CASSQRLLAGVQPSPYEQYF

len: 14
v_gene: TRBV7-6
abundance: -
j_gene: TRBJ1-1
CDR3aa: CASSPTGGVGQAFF

len: 16
v_gene: TRBV7-9
abundance: once
j_gene: TRBJ2-3
CDR3aa: CASSPQPGLLTDTQYF

len: 13
v_gene: TRBV10-3
abundance: -
j_gene: TRBJ1-2
CDR3aa: CAISEDRGYGYTF

len: 15
v_gene: TRBV28
abundance: -
j_gene: TRBJ1-5
CDR3aa: CASRGRPGGNQPQHF

len: 14
v_gene: TRBV11-3
abundance: -
j_gene: TRBJ2-1
CDR3aa: CASSPSSGGPEQFF

len: 15
v_gene: TRBV15
abundance: -
j_gene: TRBJ1-6
CDR3aa: CATSRDSGGVSPLHF

len: 15
v_gene: TRBV5-1
abundance: -
j_gene: TRBJ1-5
CDR3aa: CASSIGGTGNQPQHF

len: 13
v_gene: TRBV7-2
abundance: -
j_gene: TRBJ2-7
CDR3aa: CASSGQGAYEQYF

len: 15
v_gene: TRBV7-2
abundance: -
j_gene: TRBJ1-3
CDR3aa: CASSLETRSGNTIYF

len: 15
v_gene: TRBV6-5
abundance: -
j_gene: TRBJ1-6
CDR3aa: CASSYRGTSGSPLHF

len: 16
v_gene: TRBV5-1
abundance: -
j_gene: TRBJ2-1
CDR3aa: CASSSEGTSWSNEQFF

len: 15
v_gene: TRBV27
abundance: -
j_gene: TRBJ1-2
CDR3aa: CASSLSRDRASGYTF

len: 15
v_gene: TRBV6-5
abundance: -
j_gene: TRBJ1-1
CDR3aa: CASSYSGQGAEGAFF

len: 10
v_gene: TRBV20-1
abundance: -
j_gene: TRBJ1-2
CDR3aa: CSAPTISYTF

len: 15
v_gene: TRBV9
abundance: -
j_gene: TRBJ1-2
CDR3aa: CASSVVGQGTYGYTF

len: 16
v_gene: TRBV18
abundance: -
j_gene: TRBJ2-1
CDR3aa: CASSPPGARSLNEQFF

len: 14
v_gene: TRBV4-1
abundance: -
j_gene: TRBJ1-2
CDR3aa: CASSQYTGHGGYTF

len: 14
v_gene: TRBV15
abundance: -
j_gene: TRBJ2-7
CDR3aa: CATSRAGQEDEQYF

len: 14
v_gene: TRBV18
abundance: once
j_gene: TRBJ2-7
CDR3aa: CASSPNSGGTEQYF

len: 12
v_gene: TRBV10-1
abundance: -
j_gene: TRBJ2-5
CDR3aa: CAYQGPKETQYF

len: 17
v_gene: TRBV7-7
abundance: -
j_gene: TRBJ2-3
CDR3aa: CASSAARLAGGLDKQYF

len: 15
v_gene: TRBV4-3
abundance: few
j_gene: TRBJ2-5
CDR3aa: CASSQDSGVQETQYF